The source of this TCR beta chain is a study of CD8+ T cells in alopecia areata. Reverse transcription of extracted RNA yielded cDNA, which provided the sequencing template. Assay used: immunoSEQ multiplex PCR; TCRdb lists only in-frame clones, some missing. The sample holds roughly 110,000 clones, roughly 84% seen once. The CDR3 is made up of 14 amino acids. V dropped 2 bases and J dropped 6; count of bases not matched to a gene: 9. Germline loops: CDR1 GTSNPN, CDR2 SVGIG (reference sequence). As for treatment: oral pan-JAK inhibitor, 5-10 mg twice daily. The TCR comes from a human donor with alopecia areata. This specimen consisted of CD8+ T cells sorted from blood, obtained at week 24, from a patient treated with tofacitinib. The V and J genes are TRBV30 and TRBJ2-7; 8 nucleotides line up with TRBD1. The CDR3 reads CAWSYTGGNREQYF. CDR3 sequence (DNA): TGTGCCTGGAGTTACACAGGGGGGAATCGCGAGCAGTACTTC.